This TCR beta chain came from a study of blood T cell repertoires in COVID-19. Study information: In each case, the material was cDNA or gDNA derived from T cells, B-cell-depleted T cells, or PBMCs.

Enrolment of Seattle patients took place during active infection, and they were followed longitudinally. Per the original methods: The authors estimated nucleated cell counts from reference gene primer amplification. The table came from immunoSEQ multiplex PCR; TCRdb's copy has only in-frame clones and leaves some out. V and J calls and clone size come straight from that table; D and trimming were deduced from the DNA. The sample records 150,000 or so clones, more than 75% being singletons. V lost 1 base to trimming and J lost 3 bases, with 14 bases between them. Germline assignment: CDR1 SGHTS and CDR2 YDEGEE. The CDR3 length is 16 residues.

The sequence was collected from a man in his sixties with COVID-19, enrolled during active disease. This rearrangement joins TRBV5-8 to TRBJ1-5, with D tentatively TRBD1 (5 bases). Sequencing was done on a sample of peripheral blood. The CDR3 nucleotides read TGTGCCAGCAGCTTGCGTTGGGGGGTCAACAATCAGCCCCAGCATTTT. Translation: CASSLRWGVNNQPQHF.